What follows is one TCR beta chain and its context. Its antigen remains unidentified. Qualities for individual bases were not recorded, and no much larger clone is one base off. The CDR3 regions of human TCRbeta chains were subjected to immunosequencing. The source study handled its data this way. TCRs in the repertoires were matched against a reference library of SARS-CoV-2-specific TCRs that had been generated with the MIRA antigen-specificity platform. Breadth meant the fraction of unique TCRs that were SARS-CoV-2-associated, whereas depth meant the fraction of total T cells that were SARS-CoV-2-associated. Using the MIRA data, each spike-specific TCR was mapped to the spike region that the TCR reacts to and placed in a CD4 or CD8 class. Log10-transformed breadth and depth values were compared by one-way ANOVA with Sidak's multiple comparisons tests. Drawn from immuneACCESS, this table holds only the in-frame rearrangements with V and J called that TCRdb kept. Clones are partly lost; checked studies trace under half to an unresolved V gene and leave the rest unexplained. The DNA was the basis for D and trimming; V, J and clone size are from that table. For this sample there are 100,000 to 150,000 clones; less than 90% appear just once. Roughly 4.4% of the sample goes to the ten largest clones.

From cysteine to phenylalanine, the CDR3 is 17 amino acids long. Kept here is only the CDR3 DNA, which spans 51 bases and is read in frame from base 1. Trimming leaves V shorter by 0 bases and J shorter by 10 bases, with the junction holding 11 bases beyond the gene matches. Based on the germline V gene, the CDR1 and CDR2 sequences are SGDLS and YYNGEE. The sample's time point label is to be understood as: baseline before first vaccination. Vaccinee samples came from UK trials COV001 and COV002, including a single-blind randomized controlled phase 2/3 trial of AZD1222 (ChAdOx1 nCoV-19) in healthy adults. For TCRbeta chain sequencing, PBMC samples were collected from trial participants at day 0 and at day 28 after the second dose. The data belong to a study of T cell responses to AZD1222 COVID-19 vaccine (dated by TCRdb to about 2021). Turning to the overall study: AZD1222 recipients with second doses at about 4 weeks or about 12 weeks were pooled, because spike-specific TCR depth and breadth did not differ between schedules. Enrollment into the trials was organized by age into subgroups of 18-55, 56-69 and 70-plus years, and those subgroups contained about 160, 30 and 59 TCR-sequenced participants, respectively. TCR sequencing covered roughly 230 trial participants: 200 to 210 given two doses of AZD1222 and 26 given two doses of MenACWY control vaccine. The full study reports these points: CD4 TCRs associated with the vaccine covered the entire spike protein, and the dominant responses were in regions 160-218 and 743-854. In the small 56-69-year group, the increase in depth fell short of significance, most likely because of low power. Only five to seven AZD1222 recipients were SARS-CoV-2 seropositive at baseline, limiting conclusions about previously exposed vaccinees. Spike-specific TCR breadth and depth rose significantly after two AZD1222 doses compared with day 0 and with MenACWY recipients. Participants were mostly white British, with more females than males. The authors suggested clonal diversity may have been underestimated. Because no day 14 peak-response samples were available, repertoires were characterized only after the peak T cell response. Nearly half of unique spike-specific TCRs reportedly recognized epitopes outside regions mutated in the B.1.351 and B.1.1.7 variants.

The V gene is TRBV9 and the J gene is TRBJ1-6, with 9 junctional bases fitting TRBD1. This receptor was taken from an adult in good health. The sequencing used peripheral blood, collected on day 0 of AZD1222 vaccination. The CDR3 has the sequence CASSVATGGQGRSPLHF. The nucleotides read TGTGCCAGCAGCGTAGCTACGGGGGGACAGGGTCGCTCACCCCTCCACTTT.